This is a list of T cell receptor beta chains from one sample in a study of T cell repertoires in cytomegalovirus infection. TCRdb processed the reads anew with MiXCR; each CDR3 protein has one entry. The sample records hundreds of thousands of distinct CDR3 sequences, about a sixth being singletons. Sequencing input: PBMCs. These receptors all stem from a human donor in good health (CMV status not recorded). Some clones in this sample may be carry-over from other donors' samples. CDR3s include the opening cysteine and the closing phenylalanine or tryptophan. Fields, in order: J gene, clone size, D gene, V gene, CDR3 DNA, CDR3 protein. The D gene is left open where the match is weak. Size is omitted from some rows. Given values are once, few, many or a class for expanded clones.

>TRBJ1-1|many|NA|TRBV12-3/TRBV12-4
TGTGCCAGCAGTTTAGAATGGGGAACTGAAGCTTTCTTT
CASSLEWGTEAFF
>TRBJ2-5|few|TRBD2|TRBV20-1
TGCAGTGCTAGAGATGGAGGGACTAGCGGGGGGGCAGGAGAGACCCAGTACTTC
CSARDGGTSGGAGETQYF
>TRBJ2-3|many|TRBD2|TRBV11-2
TGTGCCAGCAGCTTAGACGCTAGCGGGGGGTTTTACAAATCTAGCACAGATACGCAGTATTTT
CASSLDASGGFYKSSTDTQYF
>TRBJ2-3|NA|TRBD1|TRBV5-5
TGTGCCAGCAGCCCGGGACAGCCCAACACAGATACGCAGTATTTT
CASSPGQPNTDTQYF
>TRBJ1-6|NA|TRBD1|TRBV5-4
TGTGCCAGCAGCGCTGCACAGGGGAATTCACCCCTCCACTTT
CASSAAQGNSPLHF
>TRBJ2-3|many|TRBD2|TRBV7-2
TGTGCCAGCAGTTCCGGGACTAGCGGCTCAGATACGCAGTATTTT
CASSSGTSGSDTQYF
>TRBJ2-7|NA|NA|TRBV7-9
TGTGCCAGCAGCCCCCGGATCGAGCAGTACTTC
CASSPRIEQYF
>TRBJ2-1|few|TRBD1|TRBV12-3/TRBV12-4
TGTGCCAGCAGTGATGGACAGGGGCCCCGCCATGAGCAGTTCTTC
CASSDGQGPRHEQFF
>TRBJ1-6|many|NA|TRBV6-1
TGTGCCAGCAGTGAAGTGGCAGCTAATTCACCCCTCCACTTT
CASSEVAANSPLHF
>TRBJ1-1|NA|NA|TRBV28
TGTGCCAGCCACCCCCTGATAACGGCTGAAGCTTTCTTT
CASHPLITAEAFF
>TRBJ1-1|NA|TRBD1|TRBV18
TGTGCCAGCTCACCAACTACAGGGGGCGCGAACACTGAAGCTTTCTTT
CASSPTTGGANTEAFF